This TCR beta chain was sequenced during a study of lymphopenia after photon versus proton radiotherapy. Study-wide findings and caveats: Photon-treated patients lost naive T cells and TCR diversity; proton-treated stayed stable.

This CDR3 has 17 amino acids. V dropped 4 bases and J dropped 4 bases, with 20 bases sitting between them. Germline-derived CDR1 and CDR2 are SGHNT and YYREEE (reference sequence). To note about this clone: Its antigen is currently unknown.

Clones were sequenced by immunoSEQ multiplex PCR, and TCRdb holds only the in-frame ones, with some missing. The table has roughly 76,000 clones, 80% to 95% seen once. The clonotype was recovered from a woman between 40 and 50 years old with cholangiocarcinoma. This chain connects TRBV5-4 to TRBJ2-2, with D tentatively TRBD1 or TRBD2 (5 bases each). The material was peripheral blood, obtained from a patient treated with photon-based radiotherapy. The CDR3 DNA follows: TGTGCCAGCAGCGGGGCGGGTCAGGGACGGTTCACCGGGGAGCTGTTTTTT. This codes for CASSGAGQGRFTGELFF. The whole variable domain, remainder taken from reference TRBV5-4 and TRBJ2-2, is ETGVTQSPTHLIKTRGQQVTLRCSSQSGHNTVSWYQQALGQGPQFIFQYYREEENGRGNFPPRFSGLQFPNYSSELNVNALELDDSALYLCASSGAGQGRFTGELFFGEGSRLTVL.